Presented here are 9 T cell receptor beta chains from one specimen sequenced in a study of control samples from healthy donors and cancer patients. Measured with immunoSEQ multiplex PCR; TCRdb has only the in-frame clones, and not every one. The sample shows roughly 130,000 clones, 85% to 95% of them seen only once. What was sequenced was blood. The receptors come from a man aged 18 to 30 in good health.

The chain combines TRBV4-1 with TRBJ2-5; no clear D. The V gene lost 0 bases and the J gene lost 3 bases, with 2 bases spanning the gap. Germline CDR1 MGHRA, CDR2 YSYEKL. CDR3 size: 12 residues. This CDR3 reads CASSQEEETQYF. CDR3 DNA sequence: TGCGCCAGCAGCCAAGAGGAAGAGACCCAGTACTTC.

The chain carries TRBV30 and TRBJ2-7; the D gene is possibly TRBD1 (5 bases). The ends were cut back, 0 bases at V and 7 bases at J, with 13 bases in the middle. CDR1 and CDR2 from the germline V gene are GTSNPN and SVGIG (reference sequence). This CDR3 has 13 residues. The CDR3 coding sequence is TGTGCCTGGAGTGTAAAGTGGACATCTGAGCAGTACTTC. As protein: CAWSVKWTSEQYF. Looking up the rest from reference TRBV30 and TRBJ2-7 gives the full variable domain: SQTIHQWPATLVQPVGSPLSLECTVEGTSNPNLYWYRQAAGRGLQLLFYSVGIGQISSEVPQNLSASRPQDRQFILSSKKLLLSDSGFYLCAWSVKWTSEQYFGPGTRLTVT.

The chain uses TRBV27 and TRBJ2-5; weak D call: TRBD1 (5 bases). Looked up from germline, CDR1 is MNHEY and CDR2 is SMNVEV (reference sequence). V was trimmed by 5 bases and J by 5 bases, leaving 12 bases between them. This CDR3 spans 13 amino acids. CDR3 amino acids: CASSITGMETQYF. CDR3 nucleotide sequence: TGTGCCAGCAGTATCACAGGAATGGAGACCCAGTACTTC.

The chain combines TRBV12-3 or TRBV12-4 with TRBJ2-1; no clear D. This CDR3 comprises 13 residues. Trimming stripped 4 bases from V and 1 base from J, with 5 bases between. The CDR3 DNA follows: TGTGCCAGCAGTTACGGGTCCTACAATGAGCAGTTCTTC. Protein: CASSYGSYNEQFF.

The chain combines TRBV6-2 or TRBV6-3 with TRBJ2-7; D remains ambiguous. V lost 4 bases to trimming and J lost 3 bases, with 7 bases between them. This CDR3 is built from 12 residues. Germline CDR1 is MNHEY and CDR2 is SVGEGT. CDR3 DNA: TGTGCCAGCAGTTCTCGGCTCTACGAGCAGTACTTC. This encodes CASSSRLYEQYF.

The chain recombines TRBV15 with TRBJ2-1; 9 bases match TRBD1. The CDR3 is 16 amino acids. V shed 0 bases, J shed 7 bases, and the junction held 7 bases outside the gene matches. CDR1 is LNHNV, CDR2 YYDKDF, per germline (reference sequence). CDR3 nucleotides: TGTGCCACCAGCAGAGAAGTGACAGGGGGTGAAAATGAGCAGTTCTTC. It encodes CATSREVTGGENEQFF. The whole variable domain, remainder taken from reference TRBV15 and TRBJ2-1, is DAMVIQNPRYQVTQFGKPVTLSCSQTLNHNVMYWYQQKSSQAPKLLFHYYDKDFNNEADTPDNFQSRRPNTSFCFLDIRSPGLGDTAMYLCATSREVTGGENEQFFGPGTRLTVL.

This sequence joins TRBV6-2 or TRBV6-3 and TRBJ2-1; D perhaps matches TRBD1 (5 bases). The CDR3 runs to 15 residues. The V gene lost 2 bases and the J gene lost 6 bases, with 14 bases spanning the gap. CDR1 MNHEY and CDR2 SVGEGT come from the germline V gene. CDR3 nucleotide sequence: TGTGCCAGCAGTTACCCTCAAGGGGCGCGCAATGAGCAGTTCTTC. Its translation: CASSYPQGARNEQFF.

DNA of the CDR3: TGCGCCAGCAGCTTGGGAGGGAACACTGAAGCTTTCTTT. Amino acids: CASSLGGNTEAFF. The chain couples TRBV5-1 to TRBJ1-1; the D is unclear. The CDR3 is made up of 13 amino acids. Trimming removed 0 bases from V and 1 base from J, with 4 bases in between. Germline CDR1 reads SGHRS; CDR2 reads YFSETQ.

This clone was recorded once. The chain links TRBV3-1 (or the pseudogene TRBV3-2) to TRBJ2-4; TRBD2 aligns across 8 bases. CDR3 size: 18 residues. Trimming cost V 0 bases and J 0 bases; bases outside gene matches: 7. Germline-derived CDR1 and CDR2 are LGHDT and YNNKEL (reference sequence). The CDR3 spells CASSQEPAGVLAKNIQYF. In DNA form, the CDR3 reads TGTGCCAGCAGCCAAGAGCCAGCGGGGGTGTTAGCCAAAAACATTCAGTACTTC.